This T cell receptor (beta chain) is from a study of T-cell reconstitution after alpha-beta-depleted transplantation in children. It was with unique molecular identifiers that the TCRbeta library was prepared. TCRdb used MiXCR to reprocess the PCR reads, holding one entry per CDR3 protein. The sample has approximately 510,000 distinct CDR3 sequences, around 19% seen once. Germline V gene data show CDR1 as MNHEY and CDR2 as SMNVEV (reference sequence). The CDR3 spans 14 residues, counting both ends. This clonotype was seen a handful of times. No DNA is shown, since the ends of the CDR3 on it are uncertain; the CDR3 is the one TCRdb lists.

This sequence originates from a human donor who donated a stem cell graft to a child with acute lymphoblastic leukemia. The V call is TRBV27, the J call TRBJ2-1; the table's D call of TRBD1 was not tested on the DNA. This material consisted of PBMCs from the stem cell graft donor, taken from the stem cell graft. The CDR3 region is CASSLWGTGTGKFF.